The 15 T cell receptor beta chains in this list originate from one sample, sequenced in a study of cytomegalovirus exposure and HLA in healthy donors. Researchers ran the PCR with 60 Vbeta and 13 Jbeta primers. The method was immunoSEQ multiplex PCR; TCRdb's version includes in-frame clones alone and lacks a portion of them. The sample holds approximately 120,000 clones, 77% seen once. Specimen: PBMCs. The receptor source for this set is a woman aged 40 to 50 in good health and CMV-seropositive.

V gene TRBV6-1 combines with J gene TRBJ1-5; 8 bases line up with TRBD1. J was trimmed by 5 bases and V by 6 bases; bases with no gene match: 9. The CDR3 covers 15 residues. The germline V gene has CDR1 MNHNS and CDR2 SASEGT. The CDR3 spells CASSPRGQTDQPQHF. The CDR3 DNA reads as TGTGCCAGCAGCCCCAGGGGGCAAACCGATCAGCCCCAGCATTTT.

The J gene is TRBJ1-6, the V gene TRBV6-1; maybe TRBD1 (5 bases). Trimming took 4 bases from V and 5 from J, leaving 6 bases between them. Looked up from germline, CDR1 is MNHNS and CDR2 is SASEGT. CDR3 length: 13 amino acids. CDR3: CASSGTNNSPLHF. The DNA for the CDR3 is TGTGCCAGCAGTGGGACAAATAATTCACCCCTCCACTTT.

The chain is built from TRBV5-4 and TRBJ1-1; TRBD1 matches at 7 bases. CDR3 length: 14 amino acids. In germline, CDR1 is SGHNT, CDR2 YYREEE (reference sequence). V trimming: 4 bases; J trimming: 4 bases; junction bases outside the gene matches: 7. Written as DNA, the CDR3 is TGTGCCAGCAGCCCCCGGGACAGCCCCACTGAAGCTTTCTTT. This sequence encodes CASSPRDSPTEAFF.

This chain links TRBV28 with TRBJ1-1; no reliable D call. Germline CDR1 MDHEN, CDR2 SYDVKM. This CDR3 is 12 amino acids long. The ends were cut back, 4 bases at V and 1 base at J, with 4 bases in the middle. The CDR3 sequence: CASSSPNTEAFF. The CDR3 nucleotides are TGTGCCAGCAGTTCTCCGAACACTGAAGCTTTCTTT.

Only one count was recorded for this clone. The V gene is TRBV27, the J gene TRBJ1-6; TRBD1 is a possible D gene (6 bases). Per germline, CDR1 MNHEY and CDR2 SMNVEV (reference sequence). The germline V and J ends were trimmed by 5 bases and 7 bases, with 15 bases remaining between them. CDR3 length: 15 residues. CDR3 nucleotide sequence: TGTGCCAGCAGTCGGACAGAGACCACAAATTCACCCCTCCACTTT. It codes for CASSRTETTNSPLHF.

The CDR3 loop reads CASSLVEGGVYEQYF. The DNA for the CDR3 is TGCGCCAGCAGCTTGGTTGAAGGGGGGGTCTACGAGCAGTACTTC. The rearrangement uses TRBV5-1 and TRBJ2-7; TRBD2 might be the D (7 bases). Germline values: CDR1 SGHRS, CDR2 YFSETQ. The CDR3 spans 15 residues. Trimming stripped 0 bases from V and 3 bases from J, with 13 bases between.

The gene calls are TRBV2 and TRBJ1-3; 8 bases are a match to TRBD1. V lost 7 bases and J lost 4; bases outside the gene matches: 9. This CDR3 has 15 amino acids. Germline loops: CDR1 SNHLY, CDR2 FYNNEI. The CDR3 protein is CASTPRTGTGNTIYF. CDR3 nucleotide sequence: TGTGCCAGCACCCCCCGGACAGGGACAGGAAACACCATATATTTT.

CDR3 in DNA: TGTGCCAGCAGCCAAGATAAGGGAGGCGGGAGGGAGGAGGAGACCCAGTACTTC. It specifies CASSQDKGGGREEETQYF. J is TRBJ2-5 and V is TRBV4-2; 9 bases align to TRBD2. The germline gives CDR1 LGHNA, CDR2 YNFKEQ. Germline trimming cut 0 bases from V and 5 bases from J; bases unmatched to any gene: 13. The CDR3 covers 18 residues.

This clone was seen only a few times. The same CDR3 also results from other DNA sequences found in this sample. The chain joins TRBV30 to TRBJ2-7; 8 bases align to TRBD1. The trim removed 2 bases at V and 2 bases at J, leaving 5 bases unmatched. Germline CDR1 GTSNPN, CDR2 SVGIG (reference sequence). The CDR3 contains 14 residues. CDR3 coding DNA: TGTGCCTGGAGTCCTTGGACAGGGACCTACGAGCAGTACTTC. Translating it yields CAWSPWTGTYEQYF.

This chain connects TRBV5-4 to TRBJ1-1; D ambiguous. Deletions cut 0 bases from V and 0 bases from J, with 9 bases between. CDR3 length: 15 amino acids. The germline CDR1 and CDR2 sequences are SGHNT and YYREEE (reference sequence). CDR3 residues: CASSLDNQMNTEAFF. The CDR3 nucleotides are TGTGCCAGCAGCTTGGATAACCAGATGAACACTGAAGCTTTCTTT.

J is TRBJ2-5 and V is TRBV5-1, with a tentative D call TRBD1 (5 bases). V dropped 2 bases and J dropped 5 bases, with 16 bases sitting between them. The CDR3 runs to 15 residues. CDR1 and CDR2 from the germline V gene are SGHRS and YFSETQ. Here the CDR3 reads CASSLGGSPGETQYF. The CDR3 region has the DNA TGCGCCAGCAGCTTAGGCGGTTCTCCAGGGGAGACCCAGTACTTC.

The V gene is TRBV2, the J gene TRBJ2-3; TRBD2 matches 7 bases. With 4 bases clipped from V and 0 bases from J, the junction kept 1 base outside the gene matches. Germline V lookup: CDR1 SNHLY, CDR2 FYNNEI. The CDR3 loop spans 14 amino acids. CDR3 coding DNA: TGTGCCAGCAGTGGACTAGCTAGCACAGATACGCAGTATTTT. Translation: CASSGLASTDTQYF.

CDR3 protein: CASREPGQGTSGANVLTF. The CDR3 DNA follows: TGTGCCAGCAGAGAACCGGGACAGGGGACCTCTGGGGCCAACGTCCTGACTTTC. The chain employs TRBV6-1 and TRBJ2-6, with TRBD1 matching 10 bases. V gave up 6 bases and J gave up 0 bases; unmatched junction bases: 8. The CDR3 has 18 residues. Germline CDR1 is MNHNS and CDR2 is SASEGT.

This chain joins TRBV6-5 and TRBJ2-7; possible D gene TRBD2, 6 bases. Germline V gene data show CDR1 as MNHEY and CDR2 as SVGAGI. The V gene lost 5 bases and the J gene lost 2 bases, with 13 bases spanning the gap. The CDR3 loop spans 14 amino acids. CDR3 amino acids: CASSLPGLPYEQYF. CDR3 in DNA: TGTGCCAGCAGTCTGCCGGGACTCCCCTACGAGCAGTACTTC.

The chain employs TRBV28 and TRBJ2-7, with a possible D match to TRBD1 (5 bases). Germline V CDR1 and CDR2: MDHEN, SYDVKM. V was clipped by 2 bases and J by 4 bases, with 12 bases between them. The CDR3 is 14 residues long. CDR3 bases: TGTGCCAGCAGTTTAATTGGGGCCCCGTACGAGCAGTACTTC. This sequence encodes CASSLIGAPYEQYF.